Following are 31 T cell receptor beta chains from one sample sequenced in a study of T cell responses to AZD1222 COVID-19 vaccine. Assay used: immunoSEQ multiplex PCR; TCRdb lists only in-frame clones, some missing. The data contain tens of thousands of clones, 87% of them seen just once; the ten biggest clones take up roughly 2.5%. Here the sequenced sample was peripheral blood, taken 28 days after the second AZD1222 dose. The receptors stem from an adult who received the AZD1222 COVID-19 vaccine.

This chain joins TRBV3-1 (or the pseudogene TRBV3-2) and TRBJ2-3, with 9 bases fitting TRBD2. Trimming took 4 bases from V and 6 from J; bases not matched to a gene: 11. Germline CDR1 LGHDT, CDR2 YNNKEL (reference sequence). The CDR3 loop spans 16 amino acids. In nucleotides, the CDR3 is TGTGCCAGCAGCCCCCGACTAGCGGCCCATGTGGATACGCAGTATTTT. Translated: CASSPRLAAHVDTQYF.

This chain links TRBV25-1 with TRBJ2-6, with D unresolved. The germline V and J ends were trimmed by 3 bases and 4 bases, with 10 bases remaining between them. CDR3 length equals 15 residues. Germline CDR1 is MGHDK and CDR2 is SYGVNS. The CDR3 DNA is TGTGCCAGCAGTGACCGGTTTGCAGGGGCCAACGTCCTGACTTTC. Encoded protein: CASSDRFAGANVLTF.

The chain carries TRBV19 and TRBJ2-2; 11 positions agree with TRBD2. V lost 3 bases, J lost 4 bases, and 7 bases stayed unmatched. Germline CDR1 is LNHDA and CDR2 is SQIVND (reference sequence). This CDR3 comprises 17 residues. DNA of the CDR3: TGTGCCAGTAGTATTCTAGCGGGAGGTCCGGGCACCGGGGAGCTGTTTTTT. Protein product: CASSILAGGPGTGELFF.

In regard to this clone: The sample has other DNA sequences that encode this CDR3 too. The CDR3 DNA follows: TGTGCCAGCAGCCGGGACAGGGGGGAAAAACTGTTTTTT. Protein: CASSRDRGEKLFF. The rearrangement links TRBV2 to TRBJ1-4; the match to TRBD1 covers 11 bases. V lost 6 bases to trimming and J lost 8 bases; unmatched junction nucleotides: 2. This CDR3 is built from 13 residues. Germline V gives CDR1 SNHLY, CDR2 FYNNEI.

CDR3 amino acids: CASSFNTGPGKRSSYEQYF. CDR3 nucleotides: TGTGCCAGCAGCTTCAATACGGGTCCCGGGAAGAGGAGCTCCTACGAGCAGTACTTC. The rearrangement joins TRBV7-9 to TRBJ2-7; tentative D call: TRBD2 (5 bases). The germline gives CDR1 SEHNR, CDR2 FQNEAQ (reference sequence). V was cut by 3 bases and J by 0 bases, with 24 bases left in between. This CDR3 comprises 19 residues.

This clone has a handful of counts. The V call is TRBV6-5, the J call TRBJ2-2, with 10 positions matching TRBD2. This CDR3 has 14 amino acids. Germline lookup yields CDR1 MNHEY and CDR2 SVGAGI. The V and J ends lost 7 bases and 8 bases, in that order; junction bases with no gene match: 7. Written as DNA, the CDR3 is TGTGCCAGCATTCCGTCGGGACTAGCGGGGGAGCTGTTTTTT. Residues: CASIPSGLAGELFF.

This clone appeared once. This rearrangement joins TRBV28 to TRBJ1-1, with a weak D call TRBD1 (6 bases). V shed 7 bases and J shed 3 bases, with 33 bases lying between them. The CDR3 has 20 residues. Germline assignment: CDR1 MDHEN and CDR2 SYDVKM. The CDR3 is CASKTPWAFPGVRGYTEAFF. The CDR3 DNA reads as TGTGCCAGCAAGACACCGTGGGCGTTCCCAGGGGTTCGGGGGTACACTGAAGCTTTCTTT. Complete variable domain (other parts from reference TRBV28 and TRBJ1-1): DVKVTQSSRYLVKRTGEKVFLECVQDMDHENMFWYRQDPGLGLRLIYFSYDVKMKEKGDIPEGYSVSREKKERFSLILESASTNQTSMYLCASKTPWAFPGVRGYTEAFFGQGTRLTVV.

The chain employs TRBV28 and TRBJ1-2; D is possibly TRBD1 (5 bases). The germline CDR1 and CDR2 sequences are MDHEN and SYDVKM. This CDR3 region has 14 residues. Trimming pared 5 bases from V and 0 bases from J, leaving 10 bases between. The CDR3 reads CASSTGLTNYGYTF. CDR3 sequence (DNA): TGTGCCAGCAGTACAGGACTAACTAACTATGGCTACACCTTC.

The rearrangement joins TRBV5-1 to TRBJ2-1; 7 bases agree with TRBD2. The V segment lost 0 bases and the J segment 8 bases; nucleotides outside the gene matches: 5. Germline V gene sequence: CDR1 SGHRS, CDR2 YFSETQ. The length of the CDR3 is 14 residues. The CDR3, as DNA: TGCGCCAGCAGCTTGGACGGGGGGAGGGATGAGCAGTTCTTC. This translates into CASSLDGGRDEQFF.

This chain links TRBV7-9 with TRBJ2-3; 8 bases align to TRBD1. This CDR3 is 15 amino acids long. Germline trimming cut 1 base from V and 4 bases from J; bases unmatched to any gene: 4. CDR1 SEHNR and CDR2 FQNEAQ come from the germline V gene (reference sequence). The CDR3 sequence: CASSLVAGGPDTQYF. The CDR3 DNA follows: TGTGCCAGCAGCTTAGTAGCAGGGGGCCCAGATACGCAGTATTTT.

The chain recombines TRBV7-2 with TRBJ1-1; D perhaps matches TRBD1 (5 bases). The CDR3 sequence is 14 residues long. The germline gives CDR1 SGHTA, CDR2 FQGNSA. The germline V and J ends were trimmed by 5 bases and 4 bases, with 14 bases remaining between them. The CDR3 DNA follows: TGTGCCAGCAGCGCGGGGGTTCTGGGCACTGAAGCTTTCTTT. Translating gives CASSAGVLGTEAFF.

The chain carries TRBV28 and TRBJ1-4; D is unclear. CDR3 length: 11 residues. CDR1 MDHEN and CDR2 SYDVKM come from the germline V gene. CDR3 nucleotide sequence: TGTCAAGTTTCCGGGAATGAAAAACTGTTTTTT. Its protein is CQVSGNEKLFF.

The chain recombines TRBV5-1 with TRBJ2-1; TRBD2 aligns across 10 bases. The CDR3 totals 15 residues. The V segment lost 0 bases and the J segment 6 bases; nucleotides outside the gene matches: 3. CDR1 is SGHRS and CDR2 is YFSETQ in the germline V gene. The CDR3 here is CASSLASGRFNEQFF. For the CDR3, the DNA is TGCGCCAGCAGCTTGGCTAGCGGGAGATTCAATGAGCAGTTCTTC.

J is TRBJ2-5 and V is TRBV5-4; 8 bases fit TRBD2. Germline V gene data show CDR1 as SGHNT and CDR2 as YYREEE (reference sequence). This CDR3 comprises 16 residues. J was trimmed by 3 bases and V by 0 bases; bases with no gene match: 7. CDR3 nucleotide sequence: TGTGCCAGCAGCTTGGAAGCGGGACTAGGAGAAGAGACCCAGTACTTC. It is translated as CASSLEAGLGEETQYF.

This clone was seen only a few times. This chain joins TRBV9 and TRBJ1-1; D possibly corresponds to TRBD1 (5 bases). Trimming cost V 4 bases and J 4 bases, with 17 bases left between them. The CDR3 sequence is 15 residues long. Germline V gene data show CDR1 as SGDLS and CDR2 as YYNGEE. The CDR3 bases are TGTGCCAGCAGCCCAGGGAGCAGGAGTAGCACTGAAGCTTTCTTT. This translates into CASSPGSRSSTEAFF. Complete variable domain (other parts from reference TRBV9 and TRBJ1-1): DSGVTQTPKHLITATGQRVTLRCSPRSGDLSVYWYQQSLDQGLQFLIQYYNGEERAKGNILERFSAQQFPDLHSELNLSSLELGDSALYFCASSPGSRSSTEAFFGQGTRLTVV.

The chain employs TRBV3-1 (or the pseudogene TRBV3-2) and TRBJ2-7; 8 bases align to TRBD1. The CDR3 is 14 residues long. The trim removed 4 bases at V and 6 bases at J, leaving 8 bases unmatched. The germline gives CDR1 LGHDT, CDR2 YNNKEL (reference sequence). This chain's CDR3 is CASSPGQATLEQYF. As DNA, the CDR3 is TGTGCCAGCAGCCCGGGACAGGCCACCCTCGAGCAGTACTTC.

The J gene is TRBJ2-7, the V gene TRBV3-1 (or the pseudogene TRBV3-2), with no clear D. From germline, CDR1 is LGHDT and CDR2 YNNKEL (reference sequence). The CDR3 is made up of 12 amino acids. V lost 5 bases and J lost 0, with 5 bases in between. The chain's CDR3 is CASSASSYEQYF. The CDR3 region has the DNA TGTGCCAGCAGCGCGAGCTCCTACGAGCAGTACTTC.

The CDR3 DNA follows: TGTGCCACCAGTGATTGGGCGGGAGGGAGCACAGATACGCAGTATTTT. Residues: CATSDWAGGSTDTQYF. V and J are TRBV24-1 and TRBJ2-3; 9 positions agree with TRBD2. From germline, CDR1 is KGHDR and CDR2 SFDVKD. J gave up 0 bases and V 2 bases, and 2 bases lay outside the gene matches. The CDR3 spans 16 residues.

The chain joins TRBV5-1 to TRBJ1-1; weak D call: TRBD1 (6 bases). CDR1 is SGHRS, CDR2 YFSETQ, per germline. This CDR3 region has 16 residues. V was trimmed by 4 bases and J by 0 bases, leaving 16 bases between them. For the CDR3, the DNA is TGCGCCAGCAGCCCCCGATCCGGACAGATGAACACTGAAGCTTTCTTT. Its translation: CASSPRSGQMNTEAFF. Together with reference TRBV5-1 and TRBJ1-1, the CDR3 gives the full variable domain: KAGVTQTPRYLIKTRGQQVTLSCSPISGHRSVSWYQQTPGQGLQFLFEYFSETQRNKGNFPGRFSGRQFSNSRSEMNVSTLELGDSALYLCASSPRSGQMNTEAFFGQGTRLTVV.

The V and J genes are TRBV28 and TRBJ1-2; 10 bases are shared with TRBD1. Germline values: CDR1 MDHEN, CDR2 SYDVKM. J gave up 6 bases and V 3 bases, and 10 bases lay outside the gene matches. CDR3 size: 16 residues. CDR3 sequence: CASSFRTGGSWNGYTF. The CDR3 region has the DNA TGTGCCAGCAGTTTCCGGACAGGGGGAAGTTGGAATGGCTACACCTTC.

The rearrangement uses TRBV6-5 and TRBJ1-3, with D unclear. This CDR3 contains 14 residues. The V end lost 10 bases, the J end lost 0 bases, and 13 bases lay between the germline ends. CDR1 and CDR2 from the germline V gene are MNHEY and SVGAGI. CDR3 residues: CATRREFSGNTIYF. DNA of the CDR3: TGTGCCACAAGGCGAGAGTTCTCTGGAAACACCATATATTTT.

The CDR3 nucleotides are TGTGCCAGCAGTCGCAACCAGGGTTCCTACGAGCAGTACTTC. This encodes CASSRNQGSYEQYF. The chain has TRBV27 and TRBJ2-7, with D maybe TRBD1 (5 bases). The CDR3 has 14 residues. CDR1 is MNHEY, CDR2 SMNVEV, per germline (reference sequence). The V end was cut by 5 bases, the J end by 1 base, with 12 bases between.

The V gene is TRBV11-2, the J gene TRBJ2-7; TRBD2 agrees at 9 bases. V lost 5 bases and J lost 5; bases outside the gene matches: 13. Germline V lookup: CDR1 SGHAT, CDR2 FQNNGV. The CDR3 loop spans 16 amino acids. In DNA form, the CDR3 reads TGTGCCAGCAGCCTGGTCGGGGCGGGAGGGCCCCACGAGCAGTACTTC. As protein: CASSLVGAGGPHEQYF.

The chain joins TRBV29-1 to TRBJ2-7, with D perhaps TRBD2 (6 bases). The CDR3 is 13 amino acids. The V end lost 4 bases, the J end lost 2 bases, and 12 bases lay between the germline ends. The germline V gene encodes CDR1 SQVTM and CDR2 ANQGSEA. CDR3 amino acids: CSVVGGLTYEQYF. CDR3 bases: TGCAGCGTTGTTGGGGGGTTAACCTACGAGCAGTACTTC.

For the CDR3, the DNA is TGTGCCAGCAGCTTAAACCCGACAGGTTGGGGGGATACGCAGTATTTT. It translates to CASSLNPTGWGDTQYF. The chain combines TRBV7-3 with TRBJ2-3; maybe TRBD1 (6 bases). V lost 1 base, J lost 6 bases, and 17 bases lay in between. The germline CDR1 and CDR2 sequences are SGHTA and FQGTGA. CDR3 size: 16 residues. Complete variable domain (other parts from reference TRBV7-3 and TRBJ2-3): GAGVSQTPSNKVTEKGKYVELRCDPISGHTALYWYRQSLGQGPEFLIYFQGTGAADDSGLPNDRFFAVRPEGSVSTLKIQRTERGDSAVYLCASSLNPTGWGDTQYFGPGTRLTVL.

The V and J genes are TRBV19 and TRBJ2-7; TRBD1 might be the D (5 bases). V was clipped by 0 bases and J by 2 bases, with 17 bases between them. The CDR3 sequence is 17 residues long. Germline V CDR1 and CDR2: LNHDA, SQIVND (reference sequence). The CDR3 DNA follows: TGTGCCAGTAGTATAGATTCCCCAGGACATGGCACCTACGAGCAGTACTTC. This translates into CASSIDSPGHGTYEQYF.

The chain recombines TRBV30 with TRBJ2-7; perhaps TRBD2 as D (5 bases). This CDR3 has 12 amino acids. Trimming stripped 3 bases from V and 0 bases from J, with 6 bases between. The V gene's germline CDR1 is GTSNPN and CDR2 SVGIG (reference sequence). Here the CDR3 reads CAWSRDSYEQYF. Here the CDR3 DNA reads TGTGCCTGGAGCCGGGACTCCTACGAGCAGTACTTC. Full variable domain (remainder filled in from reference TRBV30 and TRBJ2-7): SQTIHQWPATLVQPVGSPLSLECTVEGTSNPNLYWYRQAAGRGLQLLFYSVGIGQISSEVPQNLSASRPQDRQFILSSKKLLLSDSGFYLCAWSRDSYEQYFGPGTRLTVT.

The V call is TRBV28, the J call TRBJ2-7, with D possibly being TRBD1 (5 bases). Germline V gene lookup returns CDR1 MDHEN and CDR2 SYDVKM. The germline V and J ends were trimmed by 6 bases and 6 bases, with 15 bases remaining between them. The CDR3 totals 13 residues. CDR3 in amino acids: CASSTQGVREQYF. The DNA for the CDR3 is TGTGCCAGCAGCACCCAAGGGGTCCGCGAGCAGTACTTC.

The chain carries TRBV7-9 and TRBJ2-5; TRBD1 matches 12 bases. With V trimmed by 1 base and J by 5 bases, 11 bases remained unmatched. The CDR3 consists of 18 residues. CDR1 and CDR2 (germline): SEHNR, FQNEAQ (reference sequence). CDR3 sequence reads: CASSLVLRDRGRGETQYF. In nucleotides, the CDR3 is TGTGCCAGCAGCTTAGTCCTCCGGGACAGGGGGCGCGGCGAGACCCAGTACTTC.

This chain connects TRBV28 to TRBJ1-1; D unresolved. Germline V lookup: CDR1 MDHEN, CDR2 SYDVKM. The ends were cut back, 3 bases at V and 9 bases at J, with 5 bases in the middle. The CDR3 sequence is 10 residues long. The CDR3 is CASSLGKAFF. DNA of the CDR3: TGTGCCAGCAGTTTGGGGAAAGCTTTCTTT.

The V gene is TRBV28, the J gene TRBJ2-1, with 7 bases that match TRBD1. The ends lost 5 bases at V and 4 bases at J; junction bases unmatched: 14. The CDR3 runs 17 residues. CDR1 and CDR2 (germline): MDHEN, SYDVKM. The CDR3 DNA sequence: TGTGCCAGCAGTCTTTCTGCTTCGGGACAGATTTACAATGAGCAGTTCTTC. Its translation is CASSLSASGQIYNEQFF.